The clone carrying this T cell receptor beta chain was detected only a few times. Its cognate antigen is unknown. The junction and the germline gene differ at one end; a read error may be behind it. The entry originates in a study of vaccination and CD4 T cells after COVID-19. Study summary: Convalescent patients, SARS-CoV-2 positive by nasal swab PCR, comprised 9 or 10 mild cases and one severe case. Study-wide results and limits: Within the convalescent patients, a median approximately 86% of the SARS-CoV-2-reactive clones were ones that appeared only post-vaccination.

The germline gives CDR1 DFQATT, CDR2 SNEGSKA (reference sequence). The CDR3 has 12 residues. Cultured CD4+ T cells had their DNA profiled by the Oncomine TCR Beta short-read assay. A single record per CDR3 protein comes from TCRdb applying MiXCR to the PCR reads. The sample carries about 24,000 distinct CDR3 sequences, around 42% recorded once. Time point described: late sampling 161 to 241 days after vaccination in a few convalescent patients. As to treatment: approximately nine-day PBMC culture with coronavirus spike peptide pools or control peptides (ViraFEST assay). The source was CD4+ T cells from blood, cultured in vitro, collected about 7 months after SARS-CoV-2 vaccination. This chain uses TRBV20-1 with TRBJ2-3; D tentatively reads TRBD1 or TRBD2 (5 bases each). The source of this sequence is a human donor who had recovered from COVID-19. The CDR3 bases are TGTCGTGGGGGAGCCGGCACAGATACGCAGTATTTT. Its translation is CRGGAGTDTQYF.